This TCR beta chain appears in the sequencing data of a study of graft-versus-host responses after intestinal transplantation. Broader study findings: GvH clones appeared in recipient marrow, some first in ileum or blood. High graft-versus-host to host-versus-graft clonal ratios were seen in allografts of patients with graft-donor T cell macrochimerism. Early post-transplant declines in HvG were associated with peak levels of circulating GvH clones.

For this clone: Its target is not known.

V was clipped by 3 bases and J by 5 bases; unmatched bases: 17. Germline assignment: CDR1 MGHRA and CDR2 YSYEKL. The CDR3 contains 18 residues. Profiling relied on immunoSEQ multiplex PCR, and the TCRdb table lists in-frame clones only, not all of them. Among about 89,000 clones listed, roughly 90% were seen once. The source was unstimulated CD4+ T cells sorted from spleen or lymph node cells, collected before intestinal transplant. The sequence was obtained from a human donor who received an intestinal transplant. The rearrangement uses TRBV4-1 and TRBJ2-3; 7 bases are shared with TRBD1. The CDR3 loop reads CASSHLARLGRGKDTQYF. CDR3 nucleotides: TGCGCCAGCAGCCACTTAGCTCGCTTGGGCAGGGGGAAAGATACGCAGTATTTT.